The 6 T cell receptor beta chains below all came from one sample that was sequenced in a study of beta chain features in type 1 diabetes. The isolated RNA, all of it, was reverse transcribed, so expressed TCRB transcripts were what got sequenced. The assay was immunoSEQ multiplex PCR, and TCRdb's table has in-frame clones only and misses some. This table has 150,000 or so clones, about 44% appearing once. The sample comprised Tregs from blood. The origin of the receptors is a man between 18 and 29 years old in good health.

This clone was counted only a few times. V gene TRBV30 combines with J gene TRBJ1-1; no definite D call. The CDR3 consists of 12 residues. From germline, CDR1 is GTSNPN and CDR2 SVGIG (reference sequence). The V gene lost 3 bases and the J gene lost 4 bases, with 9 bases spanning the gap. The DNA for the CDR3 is TGTGCCTGGAGCTCAGTCGCCACTGAAGCTTTCTTT. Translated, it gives CAWSSVATEAFF.

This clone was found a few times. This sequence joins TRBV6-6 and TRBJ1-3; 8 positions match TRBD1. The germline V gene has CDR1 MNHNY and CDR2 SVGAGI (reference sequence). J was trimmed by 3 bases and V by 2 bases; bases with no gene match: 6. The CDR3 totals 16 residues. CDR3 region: CASSYPGTGSGNTIYF. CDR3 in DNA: TGTGCCAGCAGTTACCCAGGGACAGGCAGTGGAAACACCATATATTTT.

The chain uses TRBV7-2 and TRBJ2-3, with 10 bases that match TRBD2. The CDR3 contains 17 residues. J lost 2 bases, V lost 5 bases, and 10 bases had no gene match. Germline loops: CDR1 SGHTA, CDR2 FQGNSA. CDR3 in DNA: TGTGCCAGCAGCGTCAAGACTAGCGGGCGATCCACAGATACGCAGTATTTT. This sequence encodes CASSVKTSGRSTDTQYF.

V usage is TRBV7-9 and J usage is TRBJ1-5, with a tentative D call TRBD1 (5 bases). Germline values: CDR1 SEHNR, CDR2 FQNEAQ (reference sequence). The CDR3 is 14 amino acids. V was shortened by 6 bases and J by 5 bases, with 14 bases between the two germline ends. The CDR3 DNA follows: TGTGCCAGCAGTGATCCTGGGGGGTATCAGCCCCAGCATTTT. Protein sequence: CASSDPGGYQPQHF.

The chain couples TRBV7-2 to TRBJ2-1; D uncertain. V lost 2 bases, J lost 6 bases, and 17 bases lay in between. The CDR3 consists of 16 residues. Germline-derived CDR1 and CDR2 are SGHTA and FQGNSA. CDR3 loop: CASSLNPNPPFNEQFF. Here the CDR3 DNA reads TGTGCCAGCAGCTTAAATCCTAACCCACCCTTCAATGAGCAGTTCTTC.

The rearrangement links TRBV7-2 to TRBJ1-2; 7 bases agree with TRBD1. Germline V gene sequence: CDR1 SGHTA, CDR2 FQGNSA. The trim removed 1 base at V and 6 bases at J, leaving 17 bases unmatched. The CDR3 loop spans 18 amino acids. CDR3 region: CASSLGLILTGVRDGYTF. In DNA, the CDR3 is TGTGCCAGCAGCTTAGGCCTAATCCTCACAGGGGTGAGGGATGGCTACACCTTC.